This T cell receptor (beta chain) was captured in a study of T-cell reconstitution after alpha-beta-depleted transplantation in children. Unique molecular identifiers were built into the TCRbeta library. One entry per CDR3 protein results from TCRdb running MiXCR on the PCR reads. The sample contains about 540,000 distinct CDR3 sequences, around 20% of which appear only once. The V gene's germline CDR1 is SEHNR and CDR2 FQNEAQ (reference sequence). The ends were cut back, 5 bases at V and 5 bases at J, with 19 bases in the middle. This CDR3 has 15 amino acids. The clonotype originates from a human donor who donated a stem cell graft to a child with acute lymphoblastic leukemia. The chain carries TRBV7-9 and TRBJ2-7; D may correspond to TRBD1 or TRBD2 (5 bases each). The sequencing used PBMCs from the stem cell graft donor, collected from the stem cell graft. This chain's CDR3 is CASSPAGIGTDEQYF. CDR3 bases: TGTGCCAGCAGCCCAGCAGGCATCGGGACCGACGAGCAGTACTTC. The full variable domain, its missing parts supplied by reference TRBV7-9 and TRBJ2-7, is DTGVSQNPRHKITKRGQNVTFRCDPISEHNRLYWYRQTLGQGPEFLTYFQNEAQLEKSRLLSDRFSAERPKGSFSTLEIQRTEQGDSAMYLCASSPAGIGTDEQYFGPGTRLTVT.